This T cell receptor (beta chain) was documented in a study of T cells in Graves' hyperthyroidism and ophthalmopathy. This clonotype was recorded a few times. The investigators amplified TCR beta CDR3 regions from RNA transcripts. The HTBI set primed first-round TCR CDR3 RT-PCR. TCRdb redid the calling of the multiplex PCR reads with MiXCR, one entry per CDR3 protein. The sample lists 500,000 to 700,000 distinct CDR3 sequences, around 17% occurring once. The germline V gene encodes CDR1 DFQATT and CDR2 SNEGSKA (reference sequence). CDR3 length: 12 residues. After removal of 4 bases from V and 4 bases from J, the junction contained 1 base not matched to a gene. Patients aged 18 to 65 with hyperthyroidism were newly diagnosed, with duration under 2 months. The PBMCs studied were ones that came from 8.5 to 10 ml fresh peripheral blood.

This chain uses TRBV20-1 with TRBJ1-5, with 7 nucleotides matching TRBD1. Source material: blood. The receptor comes from a young woman with Graves' hyperthyroidism. The DNA of the CDR3 is TGCAGTGCTAAACAGGGGAATCAGCCCCAGCATTTT. This encodes CSAKQGNQPQHF.